This is a list of T cell receptor beta chains from one sample in a study of beta chain features in type 1 diabetes. Measured with immunoSEQ multiplex PCR; TCRdb has only the in-frame clones, and not every one. The sample contains around 360,000 clones, 10% to 15% of which appear only once. Sequencing was done on a sample of naive CD4+ T cells from blood. The origin of the receptors is a woman aged 18-29 years with type 1 diabetes. Both conserved end residues are trimmed from each CDR3.

cdr3_length	j_call	v_call	cdr3_aa
12	TRBJ1-5	TRBV19	ASTSPGVVQPQH
11	TRBJ1-4	TRBV7-2	ASRISGGEKLF
9	TRBJ2-7	TRBV6-5	ASSRGLKQY
13	TRBJ2-3	TRBV7-2	ASSLTAGGPDTQY
9	TRBJ2-1	TRBV30	AWSSSNEQF
15	TRBJ1-2	TRBV23-1	ASSQSVSTGLGYGYT
11	TRBJ2-6	TRBV5-1	ASDSSGANVLT
10	TRBJ2-3	TRBV25-1	ASSPLSDTQY
11	TRBJ2-5	TRBV6-6	ATGTGYAETQY
11	TRBJ1-5	TRBV7-2	ASRPGSNQPQH
13	TRBJ1-6	TRBV5-4	ASSLDGQGNSPLH
14	TRBJ2-1	TRBV15	ATTPVGLAGALEQF
11	TRBJ1-1	TRBV7-8	ASSPRRDTEAF
12	TRBJ2-7	TRBV25-1	ASSESGSGYEQY
10	TRBJ1-3	TRBV29-1	SVAGAGNTIY
12	TRBJ1-5	TRBV2	ASSADRNDQPQH
13	TRBJ2-7	TRBV25-1	ASSPTGTGSYEQY
12	TRBJ2-1	TRBV6-5	ASTTSGPYNEQF
13	TRBJ2-5	TRBV5-1	ASSFPRLGEETQY
8	TRBJ1-5	TRBV29-1	SVGEQPQH
9	TRBJ2-7	TRBV29-1	SVTGTYEQY
14	TRBJ1-6	TRBV18	ASSPRGQNTNSPLH
13	TRBJ2-7	TRBV28	ASSLFFDRAFEQY
12	TRBJ2-2	TRBV29-1	SAQGASFTGELF
13	TRBJ1-2	TRBV9	ASSPTVDPNYGYT
12	TRBJ2-7	TRBV5-1	ASSSQGAAYEQY
14	TRBJ2-2	TRBV18	ASSPNGQGATGELF
15	TRBJ2-5	TRBV9	ASSVGRGGGHQETQY
14	TRBJ1-1	TRBV28	ASSFAQDRLGTEAF
11	TRBJ1-5	TRBV7-2	ASGQFPDQPQH
9	TRBJ2-7	TRBV7-2	ASSAAYEQY
11	TRBJ1-1	TRBV29-1	SVSRQGFTEAF
13	TRBJ2-3	TRBV9	ASSGTRTSTDTQY
13	TRBJ2-5	TRBV5-4	ASRPPSGSTETQY
14	TRBJ2-2	TRBV2	ASSEAARANTGELF
9	TRBJ2-3	TRBV7-9	ASSQAGTQY
11	TRBJ1-1	TRBV29-1	SAQGPARTEAF
13	TRBJ2-5	TRBV28	ASSSGKHRVETQY
16	TRBJ2-3	TRBV10-3	AIRGASGTSQWADTQY
12	TRBJ1-5	TRBV28	ASSFRTDNQPQH
14	TRBJ2-2	TRBV4-1	ASSRSGLAGDGELF
14	TRBJ2-1	TRBV7-2	ASSSSTTTGWDEQF
11	TRBJ1-2	TRBV10-3	AISKDNPEGYT
13	TRBJ2-7	TRBV29-1	SVQGAVGGPYEQY
12	TRBJ2-3	TRBV30	AWTSGASTDTQY
11	TRBJ1-5	TRBV7-2	ASSRKGGQPQH
12	TRBJ2-2	TRBV7-2	ASSYLVSTGELF
14	TRBJ2-1	TRBV18	ASSQGLAGSNNEQF
13	TRBJ2-1	TRBV2	ASSALAGGRDEQF
15	TRBJ2-5	TRBV9	ASSVAIGQGKAETQY
11	TRBJ2-5	TRBV9	ASSVVPQETQY
10	TRBJ1-2	TRBV29-1	SVGSGGFGYT
13	TRBJ1-1	TRBV27	ASRRGGQTLPEAF
14	TRBJ2-5	TRBV30	AWSPPGTGGEETQY
10	TRBJ2-5	TRBV18	ASSPGVETQY
12	TRBJ2-2	TRBV15	ATSREGGTGELF
14	TRBJ2-3	TRBV7-2	ASSLQATGGTDTQY
14	TRBJ2-6	TRBV25-1	ASSDIQGLGANVLT
7	TRBJ2-5	TRBV5-8	ASSLHFN
12	TRBJ1-2	TRBV28	ASSLGQGTAGYT